A single sample is the source of the 2 T cell receptor beta chains below, sequenced in a study of blood T cell repertoires in COVID-19. Clones were read by immunoSEQ multiplex PCR, and TCRdb kept only the in-frame ones, dropping some. The sample shows 150,000 to 200,000 clones, 88% of them seen only once. The sequencing input was peripheral blood. The receptors shown here come from a human donor in a cohort sampled during active COVID-19.

The chain carries TRBV6-5 and TRBJ2-5; no reliable D call. The V gene's germline CDR1 is MNHEY and CDR2 SVGAGI. The CDR3 runs 12 residues. V lost 6 bases and J lost 9, with 14 bases in between. The CDR3 is CASSSGVKAQYF. The CDR3 region has the DNA TGTGCCAGCAGCTCCGGAGTGAAGGCCCAGTACTTC.

The chain couples TRBV19 to TRBJ2-6, with D possibly matching TRBD1 (5 bases). From germline, CDR1 is LNHDA and CDR2 SQIVND (reference sequence). The CDR3 contains 18 residues. V lost 1 base and J 3 bases, leaving 16 bases between the germline ends. The CDR3 here is CASSIGVRVLSGANVLTF. CDR3 DNA sequence: TGTGCCAGTAGTATAGGGGTCAGGGTCCTAAGTGGGGCCAACGTCCTGACTTTC.